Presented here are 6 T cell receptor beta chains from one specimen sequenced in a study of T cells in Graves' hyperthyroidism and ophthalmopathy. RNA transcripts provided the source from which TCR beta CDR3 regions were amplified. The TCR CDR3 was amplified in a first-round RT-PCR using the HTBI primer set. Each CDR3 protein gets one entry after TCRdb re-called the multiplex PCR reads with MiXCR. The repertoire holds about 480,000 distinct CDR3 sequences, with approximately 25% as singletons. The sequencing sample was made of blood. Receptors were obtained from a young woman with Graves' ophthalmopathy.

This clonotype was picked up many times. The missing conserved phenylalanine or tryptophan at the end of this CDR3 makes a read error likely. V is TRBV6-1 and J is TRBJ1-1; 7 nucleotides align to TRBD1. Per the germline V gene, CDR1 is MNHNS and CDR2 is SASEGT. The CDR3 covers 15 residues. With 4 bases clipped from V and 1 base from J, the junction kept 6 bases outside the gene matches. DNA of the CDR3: TGTGCCAGCAGTGGAGGGGGGACAGCGAACACTGAAGCTTTCCTT. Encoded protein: CASSGGGTANTEAFL.

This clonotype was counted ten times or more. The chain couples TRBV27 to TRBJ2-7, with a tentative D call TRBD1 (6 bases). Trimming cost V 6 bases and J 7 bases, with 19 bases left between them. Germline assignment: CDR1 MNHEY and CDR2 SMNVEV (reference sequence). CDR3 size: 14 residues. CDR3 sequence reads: CASSNPVDSGEQYF. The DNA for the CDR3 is TGTGCCAGCAGCAATCCTGTGGACAGTGGAGAGCAGTACTTC.

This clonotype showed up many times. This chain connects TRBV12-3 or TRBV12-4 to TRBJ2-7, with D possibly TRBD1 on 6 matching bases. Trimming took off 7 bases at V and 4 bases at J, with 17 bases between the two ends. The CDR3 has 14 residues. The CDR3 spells CASTPGHGSYEQYF. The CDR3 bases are TGTGCCAGCACCCCGGGACATGGATCGTACGAGCAGTACTTC.

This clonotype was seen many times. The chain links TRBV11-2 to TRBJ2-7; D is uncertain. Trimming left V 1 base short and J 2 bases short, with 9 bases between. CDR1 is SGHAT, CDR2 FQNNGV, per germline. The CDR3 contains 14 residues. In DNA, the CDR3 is TGTGCCAGCAGCTTAGGGCAGAGCCCCTACGAGCAGTACTTC. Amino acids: CASSLGQSPYEQYF.

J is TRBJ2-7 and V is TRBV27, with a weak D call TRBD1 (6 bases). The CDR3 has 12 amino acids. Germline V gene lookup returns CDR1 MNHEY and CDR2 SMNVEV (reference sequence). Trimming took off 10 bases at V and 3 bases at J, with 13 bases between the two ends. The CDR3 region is CATQGLGYEQYF. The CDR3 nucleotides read TGTGCCACACAGGGATTGGGCTACGAGCAGTACTTC.

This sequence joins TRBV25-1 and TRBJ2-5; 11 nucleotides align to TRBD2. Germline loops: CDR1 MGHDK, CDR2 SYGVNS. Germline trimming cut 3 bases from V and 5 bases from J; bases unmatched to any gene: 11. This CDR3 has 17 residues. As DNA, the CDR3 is TGTGCCAGCAGTGACCCACTAGCGGGAGTCCCCCAGGAGACCCAGTACTTC. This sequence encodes CASSDPLAGVPQETQYF.